This TCR beta chain emerged from a study of T cell responses to AZD1222 COVID-19 vaccine (dated by TCRdb to the early 2020s). With regard to the full study: A total of 230 to 250 trial participants underwent TCR sequencing, of whom some 200 had received two doses of AZD1222 and roughly 26 had received two doses of the MenACWY control vaccine. Trial participants were enrolled into age subgroups of 18-55, 56-69 and 70-plus years, which contained about 150, 27 and 61 TCR-sequenced participants, respectively.

Counted from cysteine to phenylalanine, this CDR3 has 16 amino acids. Only the CDR3 region is kept as DNA, spanning 48 bases read in frame from base 1. Cut back by 3 bases and 1 base, the V and J ends lie 15 bases apart. Based on the germline V gene, the CDR1 and CDR2 sequences are SGDLS and YYNGEE. The CDR3 regions of human TCRbeta chains were analyzed by immunosequencing. Turning to the authors' computational methods: Repertoire TCRs were checked for matches against a reference library of SARS-CoV-2-specific TCRs that had been generated using the MIRA antigen-specificity platform. Breadth was defined as the fraction of unique TCRs that were SARS-CoV-2-associated, and depth was defined as the fraction of total T cells that were SARS-CoV-2-associated. Using the MIRA data, every spike-specific TCR was mapped to the spike region that the TCR reacted to and assigned to either a CD4 or a CD8 class. Log10-transformed breadth and depth values were compared by one-way ANOVA with Sidak's multiple comparisons tests. The source is immuneACCESS, and TCRdb retained only in-frame sequences with V and J called. Part of the clones is not carried over; for the studies checked, unresolved V genes explain less than half of this, and the remainder is unexplained. That table furnishes V, J and clone size, whereas the DNA furnished D and trimming. The sample profile shows 150,000 or so clones; 85% to 95% of them were found once. In total, the top ten clones hold 4% to 5.5% of the sample.

The time point label, read with the paper, signifies: about 28 days (+/-7) after the second vaccine dose. AZD1222 recipients whose second dose came at about 4 weeks and those whose second dose came at about 12 weeks were combined into one group, since spike-specific TCR depth and breadth did not differ between the two schedules. Samples from vaccinated people were obtained from the UK trials COV001 and COV002, which included a single-blind randomized controlled phase 2/3 trial of AZD1222 (ChAdOx1 nCoV-19) in healthy adults. Trial participant PBMC samples were collected at day 0 and day 28 after the second dose for TCRbeta chain sequencing. Regarding this clone: No antigen is known for it. Base qualities are not provided; no much larger clone lies one nucleotide away.

The investigation overall reported the following: The vaccine-associated CD4 TCRs covered the entire spike protein, and the dominant responses fell in regions 160-218 and 743-854. Reportedly, close to half of the unique spike-specific TCRs recognized epitopes lying outside the regions that are mutated in the B.1.351 and B.1.1.7 variants. After two AZD1222 doses, spike-specific TCR breadth and depth were significantly higher than at day 0 and than in MenACWY recipients. Most participants were white British and females outnumbered males, and the authors suggested that clonal diversity may have been underestimated. Because no samples from the day 14 peak response were available, repertoires could be characterized only after the peak T cell response. In the small 56-69-year group, the increase in depth fell short of significance, most likely because of low power. Conclusions about previously exposed vaccinees are limited because only 6 or 7 AZD1222 recipients were SARS-CoV-2 seropositive at baseline.

Specimen: peripheral blood, collected 28 days after the second AZD1222 dose. Recombination linked TRBV9 to TRBJ2-3; 6 matching bases give a weak D call of TRBD2. The sequence was obtained from an adult who received the AZD1222 COVID-19 vaccine. The DNA sequence is TGTGCCAGCAGCGCCGGAGGGACTCCCGGCACAGATACGCAGTATTTT. Its translation reads: CASSAGGTPGTDTQYF.